This T cell receptor (beta chain) was recorded in a study of T-cell memory formation after mild COVID-19. Across the study: TCR clusters were largely donor specific.

The CDR3 covers 14 residues. V was pared by 7 bases and J by 2 bases, with 5 bases of the junction left unmatched. The V gene's germline CDR1 is SQVTM and CDR2 ANQGSEA. TCRdb re-called the 5' RACE reads with MiXCR, one entry per CDR3 protein. The table lists approximately 180,000 distinct CDR3 sequences, 15% to 20% of them singletons. The specimen was PBMCs or a T cell subset sorted from them (not recorded which). The chain is built from TRBV29-1 and TRBJ1-1; 12 positions match TRBD1. This receptor was identified in an adult woman who had mild COVID-19 (a few samples of this study predate the infection). Cell type and time point are not known. CDR3: CSAGTGGRNTEAFF. CDR3 nucleotides: TGCAGCGCTGGGACAGGGGGCCGTAACACTGAAGCTTTCTTT.